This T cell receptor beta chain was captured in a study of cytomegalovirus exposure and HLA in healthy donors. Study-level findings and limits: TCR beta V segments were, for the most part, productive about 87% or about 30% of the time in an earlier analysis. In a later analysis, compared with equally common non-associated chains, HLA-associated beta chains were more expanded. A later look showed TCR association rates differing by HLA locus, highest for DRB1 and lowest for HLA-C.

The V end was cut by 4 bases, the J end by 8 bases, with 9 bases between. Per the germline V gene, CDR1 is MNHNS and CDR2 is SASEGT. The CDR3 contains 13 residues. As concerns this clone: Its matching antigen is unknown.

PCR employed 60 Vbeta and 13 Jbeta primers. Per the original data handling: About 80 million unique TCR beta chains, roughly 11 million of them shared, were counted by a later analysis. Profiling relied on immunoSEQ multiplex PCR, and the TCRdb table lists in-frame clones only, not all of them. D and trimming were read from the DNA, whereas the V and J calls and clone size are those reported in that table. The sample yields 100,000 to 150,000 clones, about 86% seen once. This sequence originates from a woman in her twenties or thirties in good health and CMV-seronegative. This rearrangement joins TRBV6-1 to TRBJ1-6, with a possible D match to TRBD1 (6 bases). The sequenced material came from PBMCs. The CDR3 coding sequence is TGTGCCAGCAGTGCACAGGGTGATTCACCCCTCCACTTT. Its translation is CASSAQGDSPLHF.